Listed below are T cell receptor beta chains from one sample, sequenced in a study of response to subunit inactivated influenza vaccine. TCRdb used MiXCR to reprocess the RT-PCR reads, holding one entry per CDR3 protein. The sample has fewer than 700,000 distinct CDR3 sequences, approximately 13% seen once. The source was PBMCs from blood, collected roughly 6 weeks after vaccination. Receptors were obtained from a man over 45 who received an inactivated influenza vaccine. CDR3s include the opening cysteine and the closing phenylalanine or tryptophan. The D gene is left open where the match is weak. Clone size is stated in some rows and not others, as once, few, many or a class when expanded.

TRBV12-3/TRBV12-4	TRBJ2-3	NA	NA	17	CTCSFGGGGTSTDTQYF	TGTACCTGCAGTTTTGGCGGTGGTGGAACTAGCACAGATACGCAGTATTTT
TRBV7-9	TRBJ2-3	NA	TRBD2	16	CASSHGLAGATDTQYF	TGTGCCAGCAGCCACGGACTAGCGGGGGCGACAGATACGCAGTATTTT
TRBV11-2	TRBJ2-1	NA	TRBD2	15	CASSPTSGRNNEQFF	TGTGCCAGCAGCCCAACCAGCGGGAGGAACAATGAGCAGTTCTTC
TRBV5-1	TRBJ2-7	NA	TRBD1	13	CASSWGQGNEQYF	TGCGCCAGCAGCTGGGGACAGGGGAACGAGCAGTACTTC
TRBV6-2/TRBV6-3	TRBJ2-1	many	NA	14	CASSYVGPYNEQFF	TGTGCCAGCAGTTACGTGGGGCCGTACAATGAGCAGTTCTTC
TRBV5-1	TRBJ1-4	few	TRBD1	15	CASSLVGQTNEKLFF	TGCGCCAGCAGCTTGGTGGGACAGACTAATGAAAAACTGTTTTTT
TRBV10-3	TRBJ1-1	few	NA	11	CATSQGTEAFF	TGTGCCACCTCCCAAGGTACTGAAGCTTTCTTT
TRBV6-1	TRBJ1-1	few	TRBD1	16	CASNPRTGPTGTEAFF	TGTGCCAGCAATCCTCGGACAGGTCCGACGGGCACTGAAGCTTTCTTT
TRBV28	TRBJ2-6	NA	TRBD1	18	CASRDLGQGARGANVLTF	TGTGCCAGCAGAGACTTGGGACAGGGGGCGCGCGGGGCCAACGTCCTGACTTTC
TRBV10-3	TRBJ2-3	NA	TRBD2	17	CAISGFGTSGVTDTQYF	TGTGCCATCAGTGGATTCGGGACTAGCGGGGTCACAGATACGCAGTATTTT
TRBV27	TRBJ2-2	few	TRBD1	16	CASNRDREANTGELFF	TGTGCCAGCAACCGGGACAGGGAGGCGAACACCGGGGAGCTGTTTTTT
TRBV6-5	TRBJ2-5	NA	NA	15	CASSYDLGGPETQYF	TGTGCCAGCAGTTACGATTTGGGGGGCCCAGAGACCCAGTACTTC
TRBV4-3	TRBJ2-5	NA	TRBD2	15	CASSRGVAGRETQYF	TGCGCCAGCAGCCGGGGAGTAGCGGGAAGAGAGACCCAGTACTTC
TRBV4-2	TRBJ2-7	NA	TRBD1	16	CASSLSSGTGVSEQYF	TGTGCCAGCAGCCTCTCTTCCGGGACAGGGGTCTCCGAGCAGTACTTC
TRBV28	TRBJ2-7	few	TRBD1	15	CASRSPGQGAAEQYF	TGTGCCAGCAGATCCCCTGGACAGGGGGCGGCCGAGCAGTACTTC
TRBV20-1	TRBJ2-7	few	TRBD2	17	CSARVLGEAGGSYEQYF	TGCAGTGCTAGAGTATTGGGGGAGGCGGGGGGGTCCTACGAGCAGTACTTC
TRBV24-1	TRBJ2-6	NA	NA	16	CATSSKTVSGANVLTF	TGTGCCACCAGCTCAAAGACAGTCTCTGGGGCCAACGTCCTGACTTTC
TRBV7-2	TRBJ2-1	many	NA	13	CASSSRSYNEQFF	TGTGCCAGCAGCTCCCGGTCCTACAATGAGCAGTTCTTC
TRBV3-1	TRBJ2-5	few	NA	17	CASSQVFTGPGGETQYF	TGTGCCAGCAGCCAAGTTTTTACGGGGCCAGGCGGAGAGACCCAGTACTTC
TRBV27	TRBJ2-3	NA	NA	9	CATLGGEYF	TGTGCCACACTAGGAGGCGAGTATTTT
TRBV3-1	TRBJ2-1	NA	NA	15	CASTGTGRTYNEQFF	TGTGCCAGCACCGGTACGGGGCGAACCTACAATGAGCAGTTCTTC
TRBV20-1	TRBJ2-1	many	TRBD2	15	CSAVRLAGVDNEQFF	TGCAGTGCCGTTCGACTAGCGGGAGTCGATAATGAGCAGTTCTTC
TRBV12-3/TRBV12-4	TRBJ2-3	few	NA	14	CASRNDQGGYTQYF	TGTGCCAGCAGGAACGACCAGGGCGGGTATACGCAGTATTTT
TRBV27	TRBJ1-3	few	NA	15	CASRPGGGSGNTIYF	TGTGCCAGCAGACCGGGGGGTGGCTCTGGAAACACCATATATTTT
TRBV27	TRBJ2-5	NA	NA	13	CASSSIGQETQYF	TGTGCCAGCAGTTCGATCGGCCAAGAGACCCAGTACTTC
TRBV6-1	TRBJ2-7	many	TRBD1	15	CASTGSRDRSYEQYF	TGTGCCAGCACTGGGTCCCGGGACAGATCCTACGAGCAGTACTTC
TRBV12-3/TRBV12-4	TRBJ1-6	many	NA	14	CASSPPGRNSPLHF	TGTGCCAGCAGCCCCCCGGGTCGAAATTCACCCCTCCACTTT
TRBV5-6	TRBJ1-3	few	NA	13	CASSVASGNTIYF	TGTGCCAGCAGCGTAGCCTCTGGAAACACCATATATTTT
TRBV7-2	TRBJ2-3	NA	TRBD2	15	CASSPSGGRPDTQYF	TGTGCCAGCAGCCCCAGCGGGGGGCGCCCAGATACGCAGTATTTT
TRBV29-1	TRBJ1-2	few	NA	14	CSVEATGKYYGYTF	TGCAGCGTTGAGGCTACAGGGAAGTACTATGGCTACACCTTC
TRBV29-1	TRBJ2-3	NA	NA	16	CSVEGGWGASTDTQYF	TGCAGCGTTGAAGGGGGGTGGGGCGCTAGCACAGATACGCAGTATTTT
TRBV25-1	TRBJ1-4	NA	NA	14	CASSPLRTNEKLFF	TGTGCCAGCAGTCCTCTACGGACGAATGAAAAACTGTTTTTT
TRBV7-9	TRBJ2-1	few	NA	11	CASSTSKEQFF	TGTGCCAGCAGCACTAGCAAAGAGCAGTTCTTC
TRBV28	TRBJ1-5	few	TRBD1	14	CASSLYGRGGPQHF	TGTGCCAGCAGTTTATATGGCAGGGGGGGGCCCCAGCATTTT
TRBV30	TRBJ1-1	few	TRBD1	15	CAWSVTGTASTEAFF	TGTGCCTGGAGCGTTACCGGGACAGCGAGCACTGAAGCTTTCTTT
TRBV12-3/TRBV12-4	TRBJ2-5	NA	NA	16	CASSLLSRGLQETQYF	TGTGCCAGCAGTCTGTTATCCAGGGGCCTGCAAGAGACCCAGTACTTC
TRBV10-3	TRBJ1-1	few	NA	15	CAINTPQRLGTEAFF	TGTGCCATCAACACACCACAGAGGCTGGGCACTGAAGCTTTCTTT
TRBV18	TRBJ2-7	NA	NA	16	CASSPLLSIDTYEQYF	TGTGCCAGCTCACCGCTGCTATCGATCGATACCTACGAGCAGTACTTC
TRBV7-9	TRBJ2-7	few	NA	13	CASSLYPWPEQYF	TGTGCCAGCAGCTTATACCCTTGGCCCGAGCAGTACTTC
TRBV7-2	TRBJ2-7	NA	NA	15	CASSLAGKAAYEQYF	TGTGCCAGCAGCTTAGCAGGGAAGGCGGCCTACGAGCAGTACTTC
TRBV11-2	TRBJ2-1	NA	NA	18	CASSPGVGYYSSYNEQFF	TGTGCCAGCAGCCCCGGGGTTGGTTACTACAGCTCCTACAATGAGCAGTTCTTC
TRBV6-2/TRBV6-3	TRBJ1-4	few	TRBD1	16	CASSSGTGATNEKLFF	TGTGCCAGCAGTTCCGGGACAGGGGCAACTAATGAAAAACTGTTTTTT
TRBV20-1	TRBJ2-3	NA	TRBD2	18	CSARDVSGGGPSTDTQYF	TGCAGTGCTAGAGATGTTAGCGGGGGGGGACCTAGCACAGATACGCAGTATTTT
TRBV7-2	TRBJ2-3	many	NA	14	CASSLGGASDTQYF	TGTGCCAGCAGCTTAGGCGGAGCCTCAGATACGCAGTATTTT